This TCR beta chain was sequenced during a study of blood T cell repertoires in COVID-19. Patients from Seattle were sampled longitudinally, starting during active infection. CDR3 size: 14 residues. Germline CDR1 is SNHLY and CDR2 is FYNNEI. V lost 4 bases and J lost 4, with 13 bases in between. Original data processing: The assay estimated nucleated cells by amplifying reference gene primers. The repertoire was sequenced with immunoSEQ multiplex PCR; TCRdb's copy has only in-frame clones and lacks some. For V, J and clone size, that table is used; D and trimming come from the DNA. The repertoire holds about 350,000 clones, with around nine tenths as singletons. This clone was seen only once.

V is TRBV2 and J is TRBJ1-2; D possibly corresponds to TRBD1 (6 bases). The TCR was taken from a woman in her 70s with COVID-19, enrolled during active disease. Sequencing used peripheral blood. CDR3 loop: CASSADDRPYGYTF. The DNA of the CDR3 is TGTGCCAGCAGTGCCGACGACAGGCCCTATGGCTACACCTTC.